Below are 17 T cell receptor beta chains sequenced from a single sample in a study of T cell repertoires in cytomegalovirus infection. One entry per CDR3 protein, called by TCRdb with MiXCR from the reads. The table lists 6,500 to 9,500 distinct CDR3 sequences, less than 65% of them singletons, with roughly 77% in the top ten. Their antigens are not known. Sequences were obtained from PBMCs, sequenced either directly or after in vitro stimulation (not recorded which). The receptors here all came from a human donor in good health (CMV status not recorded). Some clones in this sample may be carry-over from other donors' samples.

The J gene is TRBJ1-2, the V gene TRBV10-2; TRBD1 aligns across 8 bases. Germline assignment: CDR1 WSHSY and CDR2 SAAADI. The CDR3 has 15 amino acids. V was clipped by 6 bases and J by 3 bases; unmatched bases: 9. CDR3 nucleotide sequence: TGCGCCAGCAGGGCCCCAGGGGGCGCCCACTATGGCTACACCTTC. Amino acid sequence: CASRAPGGAHYGYTF.

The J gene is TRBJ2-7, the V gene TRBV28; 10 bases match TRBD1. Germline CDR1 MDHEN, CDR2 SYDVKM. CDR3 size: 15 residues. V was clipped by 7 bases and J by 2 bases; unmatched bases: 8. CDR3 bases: TGTGCCAGCACCCCCGGGACAGGGGTCCCCTACGAGCAGTACTTC. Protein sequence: CASTPGTGVPYEQYF.

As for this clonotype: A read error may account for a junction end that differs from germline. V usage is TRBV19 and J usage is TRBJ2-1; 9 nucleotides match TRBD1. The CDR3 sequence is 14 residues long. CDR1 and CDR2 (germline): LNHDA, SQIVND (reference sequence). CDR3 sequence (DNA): TGTGCCCGTACACGGACAGGGGAAAACAAGGAGCAGTTCTTC. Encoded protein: CARTRTGENKEQFF.

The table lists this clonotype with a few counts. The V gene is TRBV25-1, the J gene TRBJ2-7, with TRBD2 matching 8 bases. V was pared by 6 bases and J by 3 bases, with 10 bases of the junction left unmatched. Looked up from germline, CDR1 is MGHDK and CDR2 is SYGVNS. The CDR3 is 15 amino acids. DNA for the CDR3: TGTGCCAGCAGCGCCCCCCTCGGGACTAGCTACGAGCAGTACTTC. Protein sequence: CASSAPLGTSYEQYF.

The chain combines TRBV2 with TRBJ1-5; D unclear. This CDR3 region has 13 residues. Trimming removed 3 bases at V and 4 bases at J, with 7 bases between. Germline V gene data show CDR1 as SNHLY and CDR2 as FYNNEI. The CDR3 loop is CASSDEQNQPQHF. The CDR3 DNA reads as TGTGCCAGCAGTGATGAACAAAATCAGCCCCAGCATTTT.

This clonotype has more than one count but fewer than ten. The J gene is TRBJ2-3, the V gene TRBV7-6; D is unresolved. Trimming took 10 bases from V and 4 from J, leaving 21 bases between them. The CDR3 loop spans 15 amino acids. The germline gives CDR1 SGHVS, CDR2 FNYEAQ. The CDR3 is CATSAWGGEADTQYF. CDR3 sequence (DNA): TGTGCCACCTCAGCTTGGGGTGGGGAAGCAGATACGCAGTATTTT.

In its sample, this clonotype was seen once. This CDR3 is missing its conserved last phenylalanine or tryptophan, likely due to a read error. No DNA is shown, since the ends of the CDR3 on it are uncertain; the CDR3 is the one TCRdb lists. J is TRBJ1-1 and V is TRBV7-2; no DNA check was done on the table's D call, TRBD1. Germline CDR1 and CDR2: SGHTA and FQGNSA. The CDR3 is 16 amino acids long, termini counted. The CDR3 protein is CASSLDSRGSHTEAFC.

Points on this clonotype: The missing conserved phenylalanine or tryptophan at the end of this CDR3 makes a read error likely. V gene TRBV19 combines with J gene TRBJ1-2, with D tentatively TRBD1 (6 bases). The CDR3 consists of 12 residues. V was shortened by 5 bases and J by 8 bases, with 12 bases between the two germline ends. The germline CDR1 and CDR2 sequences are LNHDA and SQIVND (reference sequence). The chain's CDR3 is CASSLPTGGYTV. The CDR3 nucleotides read TGTGCCAGTAGTTTACCGACAGGAGGCTACACCGTA.

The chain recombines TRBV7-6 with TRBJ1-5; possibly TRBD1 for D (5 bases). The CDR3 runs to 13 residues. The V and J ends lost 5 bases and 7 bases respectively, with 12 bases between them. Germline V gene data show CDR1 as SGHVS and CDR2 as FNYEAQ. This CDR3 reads CASSEVGEQPQHF. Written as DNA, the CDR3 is TGTGCCAGCAGCGAGGTGGGGGAACAGCCCCAGCATTTT.

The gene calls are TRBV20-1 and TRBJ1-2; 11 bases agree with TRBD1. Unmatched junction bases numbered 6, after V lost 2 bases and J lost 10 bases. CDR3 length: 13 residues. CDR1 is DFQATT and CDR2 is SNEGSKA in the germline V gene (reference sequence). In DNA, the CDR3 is TGCAGTGCTAGAATTCCGGGACAGGGGGACTACACCTTC. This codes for CSARIPGQGDYTF.

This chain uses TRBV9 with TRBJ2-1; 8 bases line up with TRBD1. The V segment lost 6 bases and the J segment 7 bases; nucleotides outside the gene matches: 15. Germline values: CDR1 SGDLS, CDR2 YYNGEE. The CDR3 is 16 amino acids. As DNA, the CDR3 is TGTGCCAGCACCCCCTATCCGGACAGGGAGTTAAATGAGCAGTTCTTC. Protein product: CASTPYPDRELNEQFF.

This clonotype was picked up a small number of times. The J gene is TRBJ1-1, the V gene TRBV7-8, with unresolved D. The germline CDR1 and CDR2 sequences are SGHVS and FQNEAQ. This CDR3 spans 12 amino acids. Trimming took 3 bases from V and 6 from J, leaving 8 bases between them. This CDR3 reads CASSFHSAEAFF. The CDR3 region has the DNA TGTGCCAGCAGCTTTCACAGCGCTGAAGCTTTCTTT.

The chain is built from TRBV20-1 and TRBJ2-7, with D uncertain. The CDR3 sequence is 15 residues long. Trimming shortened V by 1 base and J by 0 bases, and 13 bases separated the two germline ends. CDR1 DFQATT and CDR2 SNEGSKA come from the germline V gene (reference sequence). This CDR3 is CSARGFEVLSYEQYV. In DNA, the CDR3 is TGCAGTGCTAGAGGATTTGAGGTCCTCTCCTACGAGCAGTACGTC.

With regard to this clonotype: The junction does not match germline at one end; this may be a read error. This CDR3 is CASSLDSRCSNTEAFF. CDR3 nucleotide sequence: TGTGCAAGCAGCTTAGATTCTAGGTGCTCGAACACGGAAGCTTTCTTT. This sequence joins TRBV7-2 and TRBJ1-1, with D hard to call. Germline-derived CDR1 and CDR2 are SGHTA and FQGNSA. The CDR3 covers 16 residues.

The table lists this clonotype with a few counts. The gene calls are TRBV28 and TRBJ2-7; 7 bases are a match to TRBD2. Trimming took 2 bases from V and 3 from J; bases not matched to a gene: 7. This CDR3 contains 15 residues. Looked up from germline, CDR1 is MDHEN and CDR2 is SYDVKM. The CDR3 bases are TGTGCCAGCAGTTTAGCGGGGGAGAATGTCTACGAGCAGTACTTC. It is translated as CASSLAGENVYEQYF.

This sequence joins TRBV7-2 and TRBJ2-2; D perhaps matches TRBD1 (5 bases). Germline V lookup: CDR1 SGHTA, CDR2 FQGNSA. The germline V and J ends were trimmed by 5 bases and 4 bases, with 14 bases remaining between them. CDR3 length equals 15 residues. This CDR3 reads CASSRTTGSTGELFF. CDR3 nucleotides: TGTGCCAGCAGCAGAACCACAGGTAGCACCGGGGAGCTGTTTTTT.

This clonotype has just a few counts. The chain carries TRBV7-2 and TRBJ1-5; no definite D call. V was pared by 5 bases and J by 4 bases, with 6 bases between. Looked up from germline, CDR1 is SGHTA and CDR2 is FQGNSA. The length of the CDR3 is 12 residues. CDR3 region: CASSPHNQPQHF. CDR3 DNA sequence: TGTGCCAGCAGCCCTCATAATCAGCCCCAGCATTTT.